This T cell receptor beta chain was identified in a study of preoperative IRX-2 immunotherapy in early breast cancer. Treatment reported: preoperative locoregional IRX-2 cytokine immunotherapy. Samples came from a phase Ib trial of preoperative locoregional IRX-2 cytokine immunotherapy. This CDR3 is built from 13 residues. The germline V gene encodes CDR1 SGHVT and CDR2 SQSDAQ. Trimming removed 3 bases at V and 5 bases at J, with 7 bases between. Libraries were prepared by immunoSEQ multiplex PCR; TCRdb keeps only in-frame clonotypes and omits some of them. The table lists fewer than 35,000 clones, approximately 89% of them singletons.

V is TRBV7-4 and J is TRBJ2-2; D unclear. The sequence was collected from a human donor with breast cancer. The material was tumor tissue, obtained after IRX-2 immunotherapy. The DNA of the CDR3 is TGTGCCAGCAGCTTCCCTCCGACCGGGGAGCTGTTTTTT. This translates into CASSFPPTGELFF.